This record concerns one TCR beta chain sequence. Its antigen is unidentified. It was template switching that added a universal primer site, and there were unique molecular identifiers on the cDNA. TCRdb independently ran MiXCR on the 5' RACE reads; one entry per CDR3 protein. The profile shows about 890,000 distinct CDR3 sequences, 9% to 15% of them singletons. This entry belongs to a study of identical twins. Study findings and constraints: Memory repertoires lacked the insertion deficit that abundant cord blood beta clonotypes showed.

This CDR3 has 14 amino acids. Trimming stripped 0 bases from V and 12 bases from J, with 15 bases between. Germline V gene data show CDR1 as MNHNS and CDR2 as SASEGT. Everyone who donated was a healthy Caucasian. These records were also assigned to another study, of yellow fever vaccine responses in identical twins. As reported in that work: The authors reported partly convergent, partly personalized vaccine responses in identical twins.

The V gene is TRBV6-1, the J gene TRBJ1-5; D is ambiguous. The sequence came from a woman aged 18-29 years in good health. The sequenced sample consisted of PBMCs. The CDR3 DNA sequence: TGTGCCAGCAGTGAAGCAAGGACCGTGTCTAACCAGCATTTT. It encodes CASSEARTVSNQHF.